The 10 T cell receptor beta chains below were found in one sample sequenced in a study of T cell repertoires in cytomegalovirus infection. Each CDR3 protein is one row after TCRdb ran MiXCR on the reads. The sample holds approximately 990,000 distinct CDR3 sequences, less than 40% seen once. Their antigen targets remain unknown. Sequenced material: cultured CD8+ T cells from PBMCs, taken from culture after CMV antigen stimulation. The receptors stem from a human donor in good health (CMV status not recorded). Some clones in this sample may be carry-over from other donors' samples.

V and J are TRBV7-2 and TRBJ2-5; D not resolved. Trimming took 4 bases from V and 0 from J, leaving 18 bases between them. This CDR3 region has 17 residues. Germline assignment: CDR1 SGHTA and CDR2 FQGNSA. The CDR3 DNA follows: TGTGCCAGCAGCTCCCCACCTGTCTCCCCGTACCAAGAGACCCAGTACTTC. Protein sequence: CASSSPPVSPYQETQYF.

The chain combines TRBV6-6 with TRBJ2-1, with 13 bases lining up with TRBD2. The germline V gene has CDR1 MNHNY and CDR2 SVGAGI (reference sequence). V dropped 4 bases and J dropped 10; count of bases not matched to a gene: 10. This CDR3 comprises 16 residues. The CDR3 reads CASSFTSGGAHWEQFF. CDR3 nucleotide sequence: TGTGCCAGCAGTTTTACTAGCGGGGGGGCTCATTGGGAGCAGTTCTTC.

This clonotype has a count of ten or more. The CDR3 DNA follows: TGTGCCAGCAGCTTAGCGCGGCAGGTTGTGTACAATGGGGGCTACACCTTC. It codes for CASSLARQVVYNGGYTF. The V gene is TRBV7-2, the J gene TRBJ1-2; D gene ambiguous. Germline assignment: CDR1 SGHTA and CDR2 FQGNSA. The CDR3 contains 17 residues. With 0 bases removed from V and 8 bases from J, the gap between germline ends came to 22 bases.

This clonotype showed up many times. The J gene is TRBJ2-7, the V gene TRBV27; 9 bases map to TRBD1. V lost 5 bases, J lost 1 base, and 6 bases stayed unmatched. This CDR3 region has 15 residues. The germline CDR1 and CDR2 sequences are MNHEY and SMNVEV (reference sequence). The CDR3 region has the DNA TGTGCCAGCAGTCCTCTGGGACAGGGATCCTACGAGCAGTACTTC. Translation gives CASSPLGQGSYEQYF.

V usage is TRBV12-3 or TRBV12-4 and J usage is TRBJ2-3; D may be TRBD2 (6 bases). This CDR3 spans 13 amino acids. Deletions cut 3 bases from V and 7 bases from J, with 11 bases between. CDR3 region: CASSLGTPNTQYF. The CDR3 bases are TGTGCCAGCAGTTTGGGGACTCCTAATACGCAGTATTTT.

This rearrangement joins TRBV13 to TRBJ2-3; 7 bases align to TRBD1. With V trimmed by 5 bases and J by 2 bases, 10 bases remained unmatched. This CDR3 has 16 residues. The germline gives CDR1 PRHDT, CDR2 FYEKMQ (reference sequence). CDR3: CASSPTGPAVTDTQYF. The CDR3 nucleotides read TGTGCCAGCAGCCCGACAGGGCCAGCGGTCACAGATACGCAGTATTTT.

This clonotype came up a few times. The chain employs TRBV2 and TRBJ1-1; D possibly corresponds to TRBD1 (5 bases). Germline V gene data show CDR1 as SNHLY and CDR2 as FYNNEI. V shed 3 bases and J shed 3 bases, with 17 bases lying between them. The CDR3 consists of 16 residues. In DNA, the CDR3 is TGTGCCAGCAGTGACGGGGTCAGACAGCCGGACACTGAAGCTTTCTTT. Protein: CASSDGVRQPDTEAFF.

This clonotype occurred a few times. The V and J genes are TRBV5-6 and TRBJ2-1; possibly TRBD1 for D (5 bases). Trimming shortened V by 4 bases and J by 7 bases, and 9 bases separated the two germline ends. The CDR3 covers 12 residues. Germline loops: CDR1 SGHDT, CDR2 YYEEEE. CDR3: CASSIYRNEQFF. The CDR3 DNA is TGTGCCAGCAGCATATACAGGAATGAGCAGTTCTTC.

Comment on this clonotype: This CDR3 is missing its conserved last phenylalanine or tryptophan, likely due to a read error. The CDR3 nucleotides are TGTGCCAGCACCCTGACAGGGGGCCTTAGCTCCTATAATTCACCCCTCCACTTG. Translation gives CASTLTGGLSSYNSPLHL. The chain carries TRBV28 and TRBJ1-6, with TRBD1 matching 10 bases. CDR1 is MDHEN, CDR2 SYDVKM, per germline. Unmatched junction bases numbered 9, after V lost 7 bases and J lost 0 bases. The CDR3 has 18 residues.

This clonotype was found many times. J is TRBJ1-5 and V is TRBV7-8; a weak D match, TRBD1 (6 bases). Germline CDR1 reads SGHVS; CDR2 reads FQNEAQ. This CDR3 comprises 15 residues. Trimming removed 1 base from V and 2 bases from J, with 9 bases in between. CDR3 residues: CASSLDRDRNQPQHF. The CDR3 DNA follows: TGTGCCAGCAGCTTAGACAGGGATCGCAATCAGCCCCAGCATTTT.